This T cell receptor (beta chain) is from a study of beta chain features in type 1 diabetes. Study-level points and caveats: Diminished insertions and augmented deletions at VDJ junctions characterized type 1 diabetes patients. TCRB CDR3s from Type 1 diabetes patients were moderately but significantly shorter in all four CD4+ subsets. TCRB rearrangement may or may not be influenced by HLA type; here this remained unresolved.

As to this clone: What it binds is unknown.

Trimming took 3 bases from V and 4 from J; bases not matched to a gene: 5. This CDR3 has 14 amino acids. Germline loops: CDR1 SGDLS, CDR2 YYNGEE. Expressed TCRB transcripts were sequenced, since all the RNA that had been isolated was reverse transcribed. TCRdb's table, derived via immunoSEQ multiplex PCR, lists solely in-frame clones and lacks some. The profile shows hundreds of thousands of clones, approximately 11% of them singletons. The material sequenced was naive CD4+ T cells from blood. This TCR was recovered from a man aged 25 to 40 with type 1 diabetes. The chain carries TRBV9 and TRBJ2-3; TRBD1 agrees at 7 bases. The CDR3 nucleotides are TGTGCCAGCAGCGCTACCACAGGGGCAGATACGCAGTATTTT. This sequence encodes CASSATTGADTQYF.